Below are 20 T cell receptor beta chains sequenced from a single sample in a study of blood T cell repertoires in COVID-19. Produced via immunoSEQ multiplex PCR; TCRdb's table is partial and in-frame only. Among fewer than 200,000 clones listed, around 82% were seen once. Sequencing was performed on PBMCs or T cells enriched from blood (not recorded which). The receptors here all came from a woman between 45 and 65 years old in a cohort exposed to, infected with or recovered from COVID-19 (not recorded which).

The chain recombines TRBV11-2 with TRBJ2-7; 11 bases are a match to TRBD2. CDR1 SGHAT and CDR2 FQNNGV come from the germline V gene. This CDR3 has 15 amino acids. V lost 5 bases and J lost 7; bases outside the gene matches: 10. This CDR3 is CASSPDSGGAKEQYF. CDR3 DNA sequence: TGTGCCAGCAGCCCAGATAGCGGGGGGGCGAAAGAGCAGTACTTC.

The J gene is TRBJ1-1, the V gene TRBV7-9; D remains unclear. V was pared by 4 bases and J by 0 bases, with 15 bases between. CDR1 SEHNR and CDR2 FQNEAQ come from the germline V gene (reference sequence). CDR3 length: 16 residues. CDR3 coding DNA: TGTGCCAGCAGCTCGAAGTGGGCAGCACTGAACACTGAAGCTTTCTTT. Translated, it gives CASSSKWAALNTEAFF.

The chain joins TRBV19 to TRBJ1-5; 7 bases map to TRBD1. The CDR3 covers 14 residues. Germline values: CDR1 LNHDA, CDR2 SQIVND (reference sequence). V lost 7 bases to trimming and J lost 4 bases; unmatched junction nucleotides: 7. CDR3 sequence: CASTTGVVNQPQHF. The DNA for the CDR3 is TGTGCCAGTACTACAGGGGTTGTTAATCAGCCCCAGCATTTT.

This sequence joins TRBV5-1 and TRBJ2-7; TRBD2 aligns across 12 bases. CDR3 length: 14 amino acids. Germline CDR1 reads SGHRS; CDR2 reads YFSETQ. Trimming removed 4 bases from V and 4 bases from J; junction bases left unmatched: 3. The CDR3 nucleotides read TGCGCCAGCAGCCCCGGGACTAGCGGGTACGAGCAGTACTTC. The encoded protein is CASSPGTSGYEQYF.

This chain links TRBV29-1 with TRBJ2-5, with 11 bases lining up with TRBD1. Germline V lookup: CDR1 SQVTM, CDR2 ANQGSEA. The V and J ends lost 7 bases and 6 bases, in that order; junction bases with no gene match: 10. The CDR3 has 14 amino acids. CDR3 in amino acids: CSADSGTGGKTQYF. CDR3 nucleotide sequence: TGCAGCGCAGATTCCGGGACAGGGGGGAAGACCCAGTACTTC.

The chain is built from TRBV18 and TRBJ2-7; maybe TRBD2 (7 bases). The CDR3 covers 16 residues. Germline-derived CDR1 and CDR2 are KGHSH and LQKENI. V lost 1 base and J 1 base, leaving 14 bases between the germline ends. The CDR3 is CASSPRGGAISYEQYF. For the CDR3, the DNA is TGTGCCAGCTCACCACGTGGGGGGGCCATTTCCTACGAGCAGTACTTC.

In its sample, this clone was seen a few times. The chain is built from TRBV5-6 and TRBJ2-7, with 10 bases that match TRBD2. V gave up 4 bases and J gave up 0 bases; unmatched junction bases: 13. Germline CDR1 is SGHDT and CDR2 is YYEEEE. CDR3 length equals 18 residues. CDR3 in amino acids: CASSRPLAGTPSSYEQYF. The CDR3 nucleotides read TGTGCCAGCAGCCGGCCACTAGCGGGGACCCCAAGCTCCTACGAGCAGTACTTC.

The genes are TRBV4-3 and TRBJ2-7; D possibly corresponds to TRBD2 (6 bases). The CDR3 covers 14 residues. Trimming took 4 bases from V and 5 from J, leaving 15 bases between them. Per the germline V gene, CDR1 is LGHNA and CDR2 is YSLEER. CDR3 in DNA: TGCGCCAGCAGCCGAGCTTGGGGGACTGACGAGCAGTACTTC. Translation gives CASSRAWGTDEQYF.

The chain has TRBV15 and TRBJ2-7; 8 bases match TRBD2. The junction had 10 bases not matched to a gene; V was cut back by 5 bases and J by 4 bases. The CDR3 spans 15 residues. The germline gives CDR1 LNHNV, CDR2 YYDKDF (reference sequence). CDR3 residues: CATSPGASGPYEQYF. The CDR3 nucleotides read TGTGCCACCAGCCCTGGGGCTAGCGGGCCATACGAGCAGTACTTC.

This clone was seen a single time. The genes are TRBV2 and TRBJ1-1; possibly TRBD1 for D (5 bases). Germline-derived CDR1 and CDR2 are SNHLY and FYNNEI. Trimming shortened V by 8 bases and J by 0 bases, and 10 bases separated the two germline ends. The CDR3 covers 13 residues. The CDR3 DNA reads TGTGCCAGCCACCGGACATTGAACACTGAAGCTTTCTTT. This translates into CASHRTLNTEAFF. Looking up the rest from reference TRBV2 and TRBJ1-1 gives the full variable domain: EPEVTQTPSHQVTQMGQEVILRCVPISNHLYFYWYRQILGQKVEFLVSFYNNEISEKSEIFDDQFSVERPDGSNFTLKIRSTKLEDSAMYFCASHRTLNTEAFFGQGTRLTVV.

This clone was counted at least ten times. The CDR3 spells CASSQGRRSGNTIYF. CDR3 DNA sequence: TGTGCCAGCAGCCAAGGCAGGAGGTCTGGAAACACCATATATTTT. This rearrangement joins TRBV3-1 (or the pseudogene TRBV3-2) to TRBJ1-3, with D uncertain. Per the germline V gene, CDR1 is LGHDT and CDR2 is YNNKEL (reference sequence). This CDR3 region has 15 residues. V was shortened by 1 base and J by 1 base, with 8 bases between the two germline ends.

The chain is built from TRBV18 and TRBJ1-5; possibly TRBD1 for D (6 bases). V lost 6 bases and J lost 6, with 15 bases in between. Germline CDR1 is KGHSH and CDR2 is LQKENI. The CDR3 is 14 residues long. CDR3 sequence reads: CASSLQGFSQPQHF. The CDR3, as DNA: TGTGCCAGCTCCCTTCAGGGGTTTAGTCAGCCCCAGCATTTT. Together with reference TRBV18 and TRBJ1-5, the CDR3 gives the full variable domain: NAGVMQNPRHLVRRRGQEARLRCSPMKGHSHVYWYRQLPEEGLKFMVYLQKENIIDESGMPKERFSAEFPKEGPSILRIQQVVRGDSAAYFCASSLQGFSQPQHFGDGTRLSIL.

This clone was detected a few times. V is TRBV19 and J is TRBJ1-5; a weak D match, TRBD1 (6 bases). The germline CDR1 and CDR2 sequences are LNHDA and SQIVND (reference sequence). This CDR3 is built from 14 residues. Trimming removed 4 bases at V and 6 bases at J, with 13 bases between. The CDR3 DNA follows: TGTGCCAGTAGTAACAGGGTTAACACTCAGCCCCAGCATTTT. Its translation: CASSNRVNTQPQHF.

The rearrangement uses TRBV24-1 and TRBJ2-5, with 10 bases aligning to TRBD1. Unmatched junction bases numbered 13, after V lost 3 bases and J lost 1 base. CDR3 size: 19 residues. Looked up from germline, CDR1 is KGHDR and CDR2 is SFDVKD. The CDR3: CATSDPTPTTGGGQETQYF. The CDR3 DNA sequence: TGTGCCACCAGTGATCCGACTCCTACGACAGGGGGCGGCCAAGAGACCCAGTACTTC.

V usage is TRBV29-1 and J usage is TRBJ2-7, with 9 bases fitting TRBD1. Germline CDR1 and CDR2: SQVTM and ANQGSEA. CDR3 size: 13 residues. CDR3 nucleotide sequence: TGCAGTGCGGGACAGGGATCCTATGACGAGCAGTACTTC. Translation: CSAGQGSYDEQYF.

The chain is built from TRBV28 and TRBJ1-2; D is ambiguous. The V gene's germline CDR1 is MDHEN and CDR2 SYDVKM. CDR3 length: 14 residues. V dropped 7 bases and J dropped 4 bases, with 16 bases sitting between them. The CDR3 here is CASTLGREGYGYTF. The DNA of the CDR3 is TGTGCCAGCACCCTCGGTAGGGAGGGCTATGGCTACACCTTC.

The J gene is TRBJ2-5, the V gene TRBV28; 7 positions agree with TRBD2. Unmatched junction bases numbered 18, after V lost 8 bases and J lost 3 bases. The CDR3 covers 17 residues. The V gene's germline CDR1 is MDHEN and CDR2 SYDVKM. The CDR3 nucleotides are TGTGCCAGCCTCCCATCTACGATCGGCGGGAGTGAAGAGACCCAGTACTTC. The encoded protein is CASLPSTIGGSEETQYF.

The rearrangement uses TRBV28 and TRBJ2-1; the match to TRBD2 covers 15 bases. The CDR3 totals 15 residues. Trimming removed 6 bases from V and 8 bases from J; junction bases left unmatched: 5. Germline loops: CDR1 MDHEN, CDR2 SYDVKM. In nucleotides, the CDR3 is TGTGCCAGCAGGGAGGGACTAGCGGGAGGTTATGAGCAGTTCTTC. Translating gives CASREGLAGGYEQFF.

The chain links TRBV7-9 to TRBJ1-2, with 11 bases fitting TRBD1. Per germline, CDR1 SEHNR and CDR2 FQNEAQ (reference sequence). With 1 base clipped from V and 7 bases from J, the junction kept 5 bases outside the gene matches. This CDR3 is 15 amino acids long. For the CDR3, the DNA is TGTGCCAGCAGCTTAGAAAGGACAGGGGGCCGTGGCTACACCTTC. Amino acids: CASSLERTGGRGYTF.

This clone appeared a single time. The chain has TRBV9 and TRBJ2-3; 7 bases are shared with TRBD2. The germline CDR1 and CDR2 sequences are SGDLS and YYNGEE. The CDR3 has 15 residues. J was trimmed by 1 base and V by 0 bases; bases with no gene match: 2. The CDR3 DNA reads TGTGCCAGCAGCGTAGGCGGGAGAGGCACAGATACGCAGTATTTT. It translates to CASSVGGRGTDTQYF.